This T cell receptor (beta chain) was found in a study of cytomegalovirus exposure and HLA in healthy donors. The study ran its PCR with 60 Vbeta and 13 Jbeta primers. Measured with immunoSEQ multiplex PCR; TCRdb has only the in-frame clones, and not every one. The sample yields roughly 180,000 clones, 77% seen once. Per the germline V gene, CDR1 is SGHNT and CDR2 is YYREEE (reference sequence). CDR3 length: 16 residues. V lost 4 bases to trimming and J lost 0 bases; unmatched junction nucleotides: 8. This clone was seen more than once but under ten times. This TCR was sampled from a woman aged 25-40 years in good health and CMV-seropositive. The gene calls are TRBV5-4 and TRBJ2-3, with 7 positions matching TRBD2. The sequenced material came from PBMCs. In DNA form, the CDR3 reads TGTGCCAGCAGCCTTCAACTTAGCGGGAGCACAGATACGCAGTATTTT. This codes for CASSLQLSGSTDTQYF.